The 23 T cell receptor beta chains below all came from one sample that was sequenced in a study of blood T cell repertoires in COVID-19. Assay: immunoSEQ multiplex PCR; the TCRdb copy retains only in-frame clones and omits some. This table has over 250,000 clones, roughly 90% appearing once. Specimen: peripheral blood. Receptors were obtained from a man aged 50 to 59 with acute or convalescent COVID-19.

The rearrangement joins TRBV9 to TRBJ1-1; D uncertain. The germline V and J ends were trimmed by 3 bases and 0 bases, with 6 bases remaining between them. Germline V gene lookup returns CDR1 SGDLS and CDR2 YYNGEE. The CDR3 runs to 13 residues. CDR3 residues: CASSASMNTEAFF. CDR3 sequence (DNA): TGTGCCAGCAGCGCTAGTATGAACACTGAAGCTTTCTTT.

The chain recombines TRBV20-1 with TRBJ2-7; 15 nucleotides line up with TRBD2. The length of the CDR3 is 11 residues. The germline gives CDR1 DFQATT, CDR2 SNEGSKA (reference sequence). CDR3 amino acids: CSGTSGGEQYF. CDR3 sequence (DNA): TGCAGCGGGACTAGCGGGGGGGAGCAGTACTTC.

The chain employs TRBV12-5 and TRBJ1-1; D not certain. CDR1 and CDR2 (germline): LGHNT, FRNRAP. The CDR3 has 13 residues. Deletions cut 6 bases from V and 5 bases from J, with 13 bases between. The CDR3 nucleotides are TGTGCTAGTGGGAAGGGAGAATGGACTGAAGCTTTCTTT. It codes for CASGKGEWTEAFF.

This clone came up a few times. The chain uses TRBV4-1 and TRBJ2-3, with a possible D match to TRBD2 (5 bases). The germline V gene encodes CDR1 MGHRA and CDR2 YSYEKL. CDR3 length: 15 residues. V lost 1 base, J lost 4 bases, and 12 bases lay in between. DNA of the CDR3: TGCGCCAGCAGCCAAGGAGGCGGGCGGGCAGATACGCAGTATTTT. This encodes CASSQGGGRADTQYF.

V and J are TRBV30 and TRBJ2-2; 8 bases map to TRBD2. CDR1 is GTSNPN and CDR2 is SVGIG in the germline V gene (reference sequence). The CDR3 covers 14 residues. V lost 2 bases to trimming and J lost 5 bases; unmatched junction nucleotides: 4. CDR3 sequence: CAWSTGGTTGELFF. The CDR3 nucleotides read TGTGCCTGGAGTACGGGGGGGACAACCGGGGAGCTGTTTTTT.

The chain couples TRBV25-1 to TRBJ1-1; no firm D call. The CDR3 is made up of 13 amino acids. Trimming took 6 bases from V and 1 from J, leaving 9 bases between them. CDR1 is MGHDK and CDR2 is SYGVNS in the germline V gene. This CDR3 reads CASRLGRNTEAFF. As DNA, the CDR3 is TGTGCCAGCAGGCTTGGGCGGAACACTGAAGCTTTCTTT.

The genes are TRBV19 and TRBJ1-2; D is unresolved. Trimming left V 4 bases short and J 7 bases short, with 19 bases between. The CDR3 length is 15 residues. Germline V CDR1 and CDR2: LNHDA, SQIVND (reference sequence). The CDR3 DNA sequence: TGTGCCAGTAGTACTTCAGGCCGACCCTATGGTGGCTACACCTTC. Protein product: CASSTSGRPYGGYTF. Variable domain in full (rest from reference TRBV19 and TRBJ1-2): DGGITQSPKYLFRKEGQNVTLSCEQNLNHDAMYWYRQDPGQGLRLIYYSQIVNDFQKGDIAEGYSVSREKKESFPLTVTSAQKNPTAFYLCASSTSGRPYGGYTFGSGTRLTVV.

The rearrangement joins TRBV27 to TRBJ2-5; perhaps TRBD1 as D (6 bases). CDR1 is MNHEY, CDR2 SMNVEV, per germline (reference sequence). V dropped 5 bases and J dropped 7 bases, with 14 bases sitting between them. The CDR3 has 13 residues. CDR3 coding DNA: TGTGCCAGCAGTCAATGGACAGAAGGGACCCAGTACTTC. Translating gives CASSQWTEGTQYF.

V usage is TRBV9 and J usage is TRBJ1-6; possibly TRBD1 for D (5 bases). Trimming stripped 0 bases from V and 5 bases from J, with 12 bases between. The length of the CDR3 is 16 residues. Germline V CDR1 and CDR2: SGDLS, YYNGEE. CDR3 protein: CASSVVAGRDNSPLHF. The CDR3 bases are TGTGCCAGCAGCGTAGTTGCAGGGAGGGATAATTCACCCCTCCACTTT.

This sequence joins TRBV19 and TRBJ1-3; 7 bases map to TRBD1. The V and J ends lost 5 bases and 4 bases, in that order; junction bases with no gene match: 5. The CDR3 consists of 14 residues. The germline V gene encodes CDR1 LNHDA and CDR2 SQIVND (reference sequence). CDR3 loop: CASSETGRGNTIYF. The CDR3 DNA is TGTGCCAGTAGTGAGACAGGGCGCGGAAACACCATATATTTT.

A word on this clone: Other DNA variants within this sample encode the same CDR3. The chain recombines TRBV5-1 with TRBJ1-2, with no clear D. The ends were cut back, 0 bases at V and 5 bases at J, with 8 bases in the middle. The CDR3 contains 13 residues. CDR1 is SGHRS, CDR2 YFSETQ, per germline. CDR3 sequence: CASSLGQSYGYTF. For the CDR3, the DNA is TGCGCCAGCAGCTTGGGACAATCGTATGGCTACACCTTC.

The chain combines TRBV11-3 with TRBJ2-2; the D is unclear. This CDR3 is 17 amino acids long. CDR1 and CDR2 from the germline V gene are SGHNT and YENEEA. Trimming removed 1 base from V and 2 bases from J, with 14 bases in between. The CDR3 here is CASSLGSSPHNTGELFF. The CDR3 region has the DNA TGTGCCAGCAGCTTAGGAAGCTCCCCCCATAACACCGGGGAGCTGTTTTTT.

The chain uses TRBV5-1 and TRBJ1-2; tentative D call: TRBD1 (6 bases). Looked up from germline, CDR1 is SGHRS and CDR2 is YFSETQ. CDR3 length: 14 residues. V dropped 2 bases and J dropped 8 bases, with 16 bases sitting between them. CDR3 DNA: TGCGCCAGCAGCTTCTGGGCAGGGGAACGCGGCTACACCTTC. The encoded protein is CASSFWAGERGYTF.

The chain has TRBV27 and TRBJ2-2; D uncertain. Germline assignment: CDR1 MNHEY and CDR2 SMNVEV (reference sequence). Trimming stripped 6 bases from V and 0 bases from J, with 11 bases between. The CDR3 is 15 residues long. CDR3 amino acids: CASSLEHANTGELFF. The CDR3 nucleotides read TGTGCCAGCAGCCTCGAACACGCGAACACCGGGGAGCTGTTTTTT.

V usage is TRBV25-1 and J usage is TRBJ1-1; possible D gene TRBD1, 5 bases. The CDR3 consists of 12 residues. Looked up from germline, CDR1 is MGHDK and CDR2 is SYGVNS. The V and J ends lost 8 bases and 6 bases respectively, with 13 bases between them. The CDR3 DNA follows: TGTGCCAGCGGGGCAGGGTCCCCTGAAGCTTTCTTT. The encoded protein is CASGAGSPEAFF. The variable domain in full, completed from reference TRBV25-1 and TRBJ1-1, reads EADIYQTPRYLVIGTGKKITLECSQTMGHDKMYWYQQDPGMELHLIHYSYGVNSTEKGDLSSESTVSRIRTEHFPLTLESARPSHTSQYLCASGAGSPEAFFGQGTRLTVV.

The rearrangement joins TRBV25-1 to TRBJ2-3; TRBD2 matches at 8 bases. The length of the CDR3 is 15 residues. The germline V gene encodes CDR1 MGHDK and CDR2 SYGVNS. The trim removed 2 bases at V and 5 bases at J, leaving 6 bases unmatched. The CDR3 bases are TGTGCCAGCAGTGAAACGGGGGGGGCCGGAGATACGCAGTATTTT. Residues: CASSETGGAGDTQYF.

The chain has TRBV18 and TRBJ2-7; maybe TRBD2 (7 bases). The CDR3 spans 13 residues. The V and J ends lost 4 bases and 6 bases respectively, with 13 bases between them. Germline V gene data show CDR1 as KGHSH and CDR2 as LQKENI. DNA for the CDR3: TGTGCCAGCTCACAGGCGGGGGCGGTCGAGCAGTACTTC. This translates into CASSQAGAVEQYF.

The chain combines TRBV5-4 with TRBJ2-3; 9 nucleotides line up with TRBD2. Germline V gives CDR1 SGHNT, CDR2 YYREEE (reference sequence). CDR3 size: 15 residues. The trim removed 0 bases at V and 2 bases at J, leaving 1 base unmatched. The CDR3 loop reads CASSLERGDTDTQYF. CDR3 sequence (DNA): TGTGCCAGCAGCTTGGAGCGGGGGGACACAGATACGCAGTATTTT. The whole variable domain, filled in from reference TRBV5-4 and TRBJ2-3, reads ETGVTQSPTHLIKTRGQQVTLRCSSQSGHNTVSWYQQALGQGPQFIFQYYREEENGRGNFPPRFSGLQFPNYSSELNVNALELDDSALYLCASSLERGDTDTQYFGPGTRLTVL.

This chain uses TRBV12-3 or TRBV12-4 with TRBJ1-1; D uncertain. The CDR3 totals 11 residues. Trimming cost V 3 bases and J 5 bases, with 4 bases left between them. For the CDR3, the DNA is TGTGCCAGCAGTTTTCTAACTGAAGCTTTCTTT. Its protein is CASSFLTEAFF.

This chain uses TRBV10-3 with TRBJ2-7, with 9 positions matching TRBD2. Germline V CDR1 and CDR2: ENHRY, SYGVKD. CDR3 length: 15 residues. The V segment lost 2 bases and the J segment 1 base; nucleotides outside the gene matches: 3. The CDR3 sequence is CAISEGSGGSYEQYF. In nucleotides, the CDR3 is TGTGCCATCAGTGAGGGTAGCGGGGGATCCTACGAGCAGTACTTC.

The chain employs TRBV9 and TRBJ1-4; maybe TRBD1 (5 bases). Germline V lookup: CDR1 SGDLS, CDR2 YYNGEE. The CDR3 is 15 amino acids. V lost 3 bases to trimming and J lost 6 bases, with 15 bases between them. CDR3 sequence: CASSEGGTDYEKLFF. The CDR3 DNA reads TGTGCCAGCAGCGAGGGCGGGACGGACTATGAAAAACTGTTTTTT.

V is TRBV2 and J is TRBJ2-3; 7 bases map to TRBD1. The CDR3 covers 16 residues. The V gene end was trimmed by 2 bases and the J gene end by 6 bases; junction bases not matched to a gene: 11. Per germline, CDR1 SNHLY and CDR2 FYNNEI. The CDR3 DNA sequence: TGTGCCAGCAGTGAAATCCCCGGGACCAGGGGGGATACGCAGTATTTT. This codes for CASSEIPGTRGDTQYF.

The chain carries TRBV6-5 and TRBJ1-1; no clear D. With 6 bases removed from V and 6 bases from J, the gap between germline ends came to 17 bases. This CDR3 is 14 amino acids long. CDR1 and CDR2 from the germline V gene are MNHEY and SVGAGI. The CDR3 region is CASSLLAAGAEAFF. CDR3 in DNA: TGTGCCAGCAGCCTCTTGGCGGCCGGGGCTGAAGCTTTCTTT.